Below are 2 T cell receptor beta chains sequenced from a single sample in a study of T cells in Graves' hyperthyroidism and ophthalmopathy. Amplified TCR beta CDR3 regions derived from RNA transcripts. A set of HTBI primers served as the primers for a first-round RT-PCR of the TCR CDR3. TCRdb fed the multiplex PCR reads into MiXCR, producing one record per CDR3 protein. The table lists approximately 640,000 distinct CDR3 sequences, nearly 45% of them singletons, with less than 9% in the top ten. Sequences were obtained from peripheral blood or thyroid tissue (not recorded which). The source is an adult man with Graves' disease, either hyperthyroidism or ophthalmopathy (not recorded which).

The rearrangement links TRBV20-1 to TRBJ1-5; D perhaps matches TRBD1 (6 bases). This CDR3 has 14 residues. Trimming left V 3 bases short and J 3 bases short, with 12 bases between. Per germline, CDR1 DFQATT and CDR2 SNEGSKA (reference sequence). The CDR3 here is CSASRGLNNQPQHF. The CDR3 DNA reads TGCAGTGCTAGCAGGGGTCTAAACAATCAGCCCCAGCATTTT.

This clonotype has just a few counts. The chain links TRBV7-9 to TRBJ2-7; perhaps D is TRBD1 or TRBD2 (6 bases each). Germline loops: CDR1 SEHNR, CDR2 FQNEAQ (reference sequence). The CDR3 sequence is 15 residues long. V shed 5 bases and J shed 4 bases, with 18 bases lying between them. The CDR3 spells CASSPHPGAVYEQYF. CDR3 DNA: TGTGCCAGCAGCCCCCACCCGGGGGCAGTTTACGAGCAGTACTTC.